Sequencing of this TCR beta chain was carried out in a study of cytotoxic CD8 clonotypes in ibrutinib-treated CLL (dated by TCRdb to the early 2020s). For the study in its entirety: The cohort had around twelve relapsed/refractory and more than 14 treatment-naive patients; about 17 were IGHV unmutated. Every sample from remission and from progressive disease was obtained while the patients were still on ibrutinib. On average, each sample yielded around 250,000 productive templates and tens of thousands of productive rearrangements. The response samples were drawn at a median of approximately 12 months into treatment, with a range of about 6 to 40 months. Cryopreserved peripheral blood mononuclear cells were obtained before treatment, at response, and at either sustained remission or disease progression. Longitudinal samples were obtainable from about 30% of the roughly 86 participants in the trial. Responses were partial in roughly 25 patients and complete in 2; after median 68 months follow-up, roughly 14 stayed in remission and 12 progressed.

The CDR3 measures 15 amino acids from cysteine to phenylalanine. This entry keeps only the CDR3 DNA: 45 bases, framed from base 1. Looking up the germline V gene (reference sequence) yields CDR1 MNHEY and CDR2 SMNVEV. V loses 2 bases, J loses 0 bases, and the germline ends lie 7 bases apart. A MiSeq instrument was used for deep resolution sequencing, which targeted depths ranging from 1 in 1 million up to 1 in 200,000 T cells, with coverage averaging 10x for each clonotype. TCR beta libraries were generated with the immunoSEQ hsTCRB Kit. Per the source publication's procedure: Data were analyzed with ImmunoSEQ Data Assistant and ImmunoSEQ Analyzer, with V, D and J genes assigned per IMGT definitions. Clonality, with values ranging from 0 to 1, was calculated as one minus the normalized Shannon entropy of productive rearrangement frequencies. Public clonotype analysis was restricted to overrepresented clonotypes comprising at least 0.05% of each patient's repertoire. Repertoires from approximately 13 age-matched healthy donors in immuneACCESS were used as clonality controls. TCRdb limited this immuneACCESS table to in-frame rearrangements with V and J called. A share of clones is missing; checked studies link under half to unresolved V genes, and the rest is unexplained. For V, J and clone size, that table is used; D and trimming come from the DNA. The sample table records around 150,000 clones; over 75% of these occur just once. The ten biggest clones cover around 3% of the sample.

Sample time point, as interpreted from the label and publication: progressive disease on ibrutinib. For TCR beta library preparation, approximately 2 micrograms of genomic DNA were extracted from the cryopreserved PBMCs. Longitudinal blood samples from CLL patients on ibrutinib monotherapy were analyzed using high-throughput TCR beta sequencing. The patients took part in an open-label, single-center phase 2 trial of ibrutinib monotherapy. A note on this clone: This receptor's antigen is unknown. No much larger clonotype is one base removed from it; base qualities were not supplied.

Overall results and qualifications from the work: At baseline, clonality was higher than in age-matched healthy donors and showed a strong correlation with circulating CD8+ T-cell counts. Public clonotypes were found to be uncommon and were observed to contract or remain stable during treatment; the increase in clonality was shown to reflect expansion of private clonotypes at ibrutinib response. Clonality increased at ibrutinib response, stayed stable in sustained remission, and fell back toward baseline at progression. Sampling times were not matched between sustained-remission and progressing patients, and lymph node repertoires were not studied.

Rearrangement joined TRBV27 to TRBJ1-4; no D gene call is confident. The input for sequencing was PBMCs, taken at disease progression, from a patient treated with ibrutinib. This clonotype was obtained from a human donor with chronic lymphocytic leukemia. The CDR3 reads CASSLARATNEKLFF. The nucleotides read TGTGCCAGCAGTTTAGCGCGAGCAACTAATGAAAAACTGTTTTTT.